These 14 T cell receptor beta chains came from one sample sequenced in a study of shared clonotypes between healthy human individuals. Only in-frame clones appear in the TCRdb table, and some are missing; sequencing was by immunoSEQ multiplex PCR. The sample lists millions of clones; 85% to 95% were seen once. CD45RO-negative, CCR7-selected cells formed the naive CD8 fraction, which excluded terminally differentiated effector memory CD45RA+ cells. The source material was naive CD8+ T cells sorted from blood. The origin of the receptors is a man aged 18 to 29 in good health.

The chain has TRBV28 and TRBJ1-5, with 8 bases fitting TRBD1. Trimming at V came to 2 bases and at J to 6 bases, leaving 12 bases not matched to a gene. Germline CDR1 reads MDHEN; CDR2 reads SYDVKM. This CDR3 has 17 residues. CDR3 amino acids: CASSLLLTGDGSQPQHF. Here the CDR3 DNA reads TGTGCCAGCAGTTTACTTTTGACAGGGGACGGAAGTCAGCCCCAGCATTTT.

The rearrangement uses TRBV11-2 and TRBJ1-5, with D unclear. V gave up 1 base and J gave up 0 bases, with 7 bases separating them. The CDR3 length is 15 residues. Germline V CDR1 and CDR2: SGHAT, FQNNGV. CDR3 region: CASSLAADSNQPQHF. CDR3 DNA: TGTGCCAGCAGCTTAGCGGCAGATAGCAATCAGCCCCAGCATTTT.

Notes on this clone: The same CDR3 also results from other DNA sequences found in this sample. V is TRBV9 and J is TRBJ2-2; unclear D gene. The CDR3 runs 14 residues. Trimming took off 0 bases at V and 4 bases at J, with 7 bases between the two ends. Germline V gene lookup returns CDR1 SGDLS and CDR2 YYNGEE. The CDR3 loop reads CASSVGGATGELFF. The CDR3 DNA follows: TGTGCCAGCAGCGTAGGTGGCGCCACCGGGGAGCTGTTTTTT.

The chain uses TRBV7-6 and TRBJ2-2, with no clear D. Germline CDR1 and CDR2: SGHVS and FNYEAQ. V was pared by 1 base and J by 6 bases, with 12 bases between. The CDR3 totals 15 residues. The CDR3, as DNA: TGTGCCAGCAGCTTAGTTACCTCGCGCCCCGGGGAGCTGTTTTTT. Its protein product is CASSLVTSRPGELFF.

With respect to this clone: Other DNA sequences in this specimen translate into the identical CDR3. CDR3 DNA sequence: TGTGCCAGCAGTGCGGACTCTTACGAGCAGTACTTC. Its protein is CASSADSYEQYF. The chain employs TRBV2 and TRBJ2-7, with a tentative D call TRBD2 (5 bases). This CDR3 is built from 12 residues. CDR1 SNHLY and CDR2 FYNNEI come from the germline V gene. The V end was cut by 4 bases, the J end by 4 bases, with 8 bases between.

This sequence joins TRBV4-3 and TRBJ2-2; 10 bases align to TRBD1. Germline CDR1 and CDR2: LGHNA and YSLEER. The CDR3 runs 17 residues. With 3 bases clipped from V and 7 bases from J, the junction kept 11 bases outside the gene matches. CDR3 region: CASSHPRGTGAVGELFF. The CDR3 DNA reads TGCGCCAGCAGCCACCCCCGGGGGACAGGGGCAGTCGGGGAGCTGTTTTTT.

The chain recombines TRBV11-2 with TRBJ2-6; TRBD1 agrees at 9 bases. CDR1 SGHAT and CDR2 FQNNGV come from the germline V gene. The CDR3 runs to 17 residues. The V segment lost 1 base and the J segment 1 base; nucleotides outside the gene matches: 2. The CDR3 DNA sequence: TGTGCCAGCAGCTTAGTCGGGACAGGGTCTGGGGCCAACGTCCTGACTTTC. This sequence encodes CASSLVGTGSGANVLTF.

The rearrangement links TRBV30 to TRBJ2-7, with D tentatively TRBD2 (5 bases). CDR3 size: 16 residues. Trimming removed 4 bases from V and 7 bases from J, with 26 bases in between. Germline V gene sequence: CDR1 GTSNPN, CDR2 SVGIG (reference sequence). As DNA, the CDR3 is TGTGCCTGGACAGGCCCCTTTACGTCCTTGGGCGGGGAGCAGTACTTC. This encodes CAWTGPFTSLGGEQYF.

The CDR3 loop is CATSRDREGLNYGYTF. DNA of the CDR3: TGTGCCACCAGCAGAGATCGCGAGGGACTTAACTATGGCTACACCTTC. The rearrangement links TRBV15 to TRBJ1-2; maybe TRBD1 (5 bases). The CDR3 loop spans 16 amino acids. The germline CDR1 and CDR2 sequences are LNHNV and YYDKDF (reference sequence). Trimming took off 0 bases at V and 1 base at J, with 12 bases between the two ends.

The gene calls are TRBV5-1 and TRBJ2-6, with D maybe TRBD1 (6 bases). V was trimmed by 4 bases and J by 0 bases, leaving 11 bases between them. CDR3 size: 16 residues. CDR1 SGHRS and CDR2 YFSETQ come from the germline V gene. The CDR3 bases are TGCGCCAGCAGCAGGGACACTTTCTCTGGGGCCAACGTCCTGACTTTC. Translation: CASSRDTFSGANVLTF. Complete variable domain (other parts from reference TRBV5-1 and TRBJ2-6): KAGVTQTPRYLIKTRGQQVTLSCSPISGHRSVSWYQQTPGQGLQFLFEYFSETQRNKGNFPGRFSGRQFSNSRSEMNVSTLELGDSALYLCASSRDTFSGANVLTFGAGSRLTVL.

The chain uses TRBV27 and TRBJ1-4, with D possibly being TRBD1 (6 bases). Trimming stripped 6 bases from V and 3 bases from J, with 17 bases between. Germline V lookup: CDR1 MNHEY, CDR2 SMNVEV (reference sequence). CDR3 length equals 16 residues. The CDR3 nucleotides are TGTGCCAGCAGCCAATACCCGGGGGCGTCTAATGAAAAACTGTTTTTT. As protein: CASSQYPGASNEKLFF.

CDR3 DNA sequence: TGTGCCAGCAGCCCGCGCCCCGGGATTATCACAGATACGCAGTATTTT. Translation: CASSPRPGIITDTQYF. This chain links TRBV5-8 with TRBJ2-3, with D perhaps matching TRBD2 (5 bases). CDR3 length: 16 residues. Germline CDR1 is SGHTS and CDR2 is YDEGEE. V was pared by 4 bases and J by 2 bases, with 17 bases between.

This chain uses TRBV9 with TRBJ2-2; 10 nucleotides match TRBD2. This CDR3 has 17 amino acids. Germline V gene sequence: CDR1 SGDLS, CDR2 YYNGEE. With V trimmed by 3 bases and J by 4 bases, 9 bases remained unmatched. The CDR3 region has the DNA TGTGCCAGCAGCGCTAGTTCTAGCGGGGGAGTCACCGGGGAGCTGTTTTTT. Amino acids: CASSASSSGGVTGELFF.

The rearrangement joins TRBV28 to TRBJ1-6, with D uncertain. This CDR3 has 13 residues. Germline V gene lookup returns CDR1 MDHEN and CDR2 SYDVKM. V lost 7 bases and J lost 6, with 10 bases in between. The CDR3 sequence: CASTLRVNSPLHF. CDR3 DNA: TGTGCCAGCACCTTAAGGGTTAATTCACCCCTCCACTTT.